The T cell receptor beta chain under discussion was sequenced for a study of Graves' ophthalmopathy and Graves' hyperthyroidism. In this sample, this clonotype turned up many times. Its antigen is not identified. Physicians reached a diagnosis by relying on clinical symptoms, serum thyroxine, TRAb, thyroid ultrasound and orbital computed tomography. CDR3 regions of TCR beta were amplified from RNA transcripts. HTBI primers primed a first-round RT-PCR, and a second-round multiplex PCR followed. MiXCR was run by TCRdb on the multiplex PCR reads, yielding one entry per CDR3 protein. This table has 580,000 or so distinct CDR3 sequences, just under 40% appearing once. General study findings and limits: For predicting ophthalmopathy progression, the model had roughly 70% sensitivity and 72.22% specificity.

CDR1 KGHDR and CDR2 SFDVKD come from the germline V gene. The CDR3 is 14 residues long. V lost 5 bases and J 0 bases, leaving 7 bases between the germline ends. Sequences were obtained from peripheral blood or thyroid tissue (not recorded which). This TCR derives from an adult man with Graves' hyperthyroidism. The chain recombines TRBV24-1 with TRBJ1-3; no clear D gene. CDR3 region: CATSGGVSGNTIYF. The CDR3 DNA sequence: TGTGCCACCAGTGGCGGGGTCTCTGGAAACACCATATATTTT.